Listed below are T cell receptor beta chains from one sample, sequenced in a study of T cell repertoires in cytomegalovirus infection. TCRdb processed the reads anew with MiXCR; each CDR3 protein has one entry. This sample carries approximately 180,000 distinct CDR3 sequences, about a tenth of them seen once, and the ten largest clones take approximately 4.2%. The specimen was PBMCs. These receptor sequences come from a human donor in good health (CMV status not recorded). Some clones in this sample may be carry-over from other donors' samples. The CDR3 runs from the conserved cysteine through the conserved F or W. A D gene is named only where the DNA matches it firmly. Size tells how often a clone was seen (once, few, many) or the class of an expanded clone, and some rows leave it out.

v_call	clone_size	d_call	j_call	cdr3_aa	cdr3_nt
TRBV28	many	NA	TRBJ1-4	CASSLIQTDREKLFF	TGTGCCAGCAGTCTTATACAGACAGATAGGGAAAAACTGTTTTTT
TRBV7-2	many	TRBD2	TRBJ2-2	CASSLARRTSGGTGELFF	TGTGCCAGCAGCTTAGCCCGCAGGACTAGCGGGGGCACCGGGGAGCTGTTTTTT
TRBV28	NA	TRBD1	TRBJ1-2	CASSSRDRGIYDGYTF	TGTGCCAGCAGTTCCCGGGACAGGGGAATTTACGATGGCTACACCTTC
TRBV6-2/TRBV6-3	NA	TRBD2	TRBJ2-3	CASSRRLAGGPDTQYF	TGTGCCAGCAGCCGCCGACTAGCGGGAGGGCCTGATACGCAGTATTTT
TRBV7-2	many	TRBD1	TRBJ2-7	CASSVTDRGGYEQYF	TGTGCCAGCAGCGTCACAGACAGGGGGGGTTACGAGCAGTACTTC
TRBV7-2	many	NA	TRBJ1-2	CASSLVRVQGYGYTF	TGTGCCAGCAGCTTAGTGCGAGTACAGGGCTATGGCTACACCTTC
TRBV19	NA	TRBD2	TRBJ2-1	CASSTGTSGSDNEQFF	TGTGCCAGTAGTACGGGGACTAGCGGAAGTGACAATGAGCAGTTCTTC
TRBV7-8	many	TRBD1	TRBJ2-7	CASSSRQGVHYEQYF	TGTGCCAGCAGCTCCCGACAGGGGGTACATTACGAGCAGTACTTC
TRBV5-6	few	TRBD2	TRBJ2-7	CASSLVLAGGDEQYF	TGTGCCAGCAGCTTGGTATTAGCGGGAGGCGATGAGCAGTACTTC
TRBV28	NA	NA	TRBJ1-1	CASYRERLNTEAFF	TGTGCCAGCTACAGGGAGCGACTGAACACTGAAGCTTTCTTT
TRBV7-8	many	TRBD1	TRBJ1-1	CASSLGGRTGGGGTEAFF	TGTGCCAGCAGCTTAGGGGGGCGGACAGGGGGGGGTGGGACTGAAGCTTTCTTT
TRBV7-8	many	TRBD1	TRBJ1-2	CASSLVLRAGGSGYTF	TGTGCCAGCAGCTTAGTTCTCCGGGCAGGGGGATCTGGCTACACCTTC
TRBV28	many	NA	TRBJ2-3	CASSSGSSTDTQYF	TGTGCCAGCAGTTCGGGCAGCAGCACAGATACGCAGTATTTT
TRBV7-2	many	TRBD2	TRBJ2-5	CASSLGLAEAKETQYF	TGTGCCAGCAGCTTAGGTCTAGCGGAAGCGAAAGAGACCCAGTACTTC
TRBV6-2/TRBV6-3	once	NA	TRBJ2-1	CTSSYGDNEQFF	TGTACCAGCAGTTATGGGGACAATGAGCAGTTCTTC
TRBV7-2	NA	NA	TRBJ2-7	CASSKIAGGGHEQYF	TGTGCCAGCAGCAAAATAGCGGGTGGGGGCCATGAGCAGTACTTC
TRBV6-2/TRBV6-3	many	NA	TRBJ1-2	CASSPSELGGYTF	TGTGCCAGCAGTCCGTCAGAATTAGGCGGCTACACCTTC
TRBV7-2	many	NA	TRBJ1-5	CASSLEGVRHQPQHF	TGTGCCAGCAGCTTAGAAGGAGTCAGACATCAGCCCCAGCATTTT
TRBV20-1	many	NA	TRBJ1-6	CSAREMVGVNSPLHF	TGCAGTGCTAGAGAGATGGTCGGGGTAAATTCACCCCTCCACTTT
TRBV7-2	many	TRBD1	TRBJ1-6	CASRLRQGRSPLHF	TGTGCCAGCAGATTACGACAGGGTCGCTCACCCCTCCACTTT
TRBV2	NA	NA	TRBJ1-5	CASHPGRGRGNQPQHF	TGTGCCAGTCACCCCGGCAGGGGAAGGGGCAATCAGCCCCAGCATTTT
TRBV4-1	NA	NA	TRBJ2-7	CASSLARDYEQYF	TGCGCCAGCAGCCTAGCCAGGGACTACGAGCAGTACTTC
TRBV6-5	many	NA	TRBJ1-1	CASSYSVTAEAFF	TGTGCCAGCAGTTACTCAGTAACAGCTGAAGCTTTCTTT
TRBV20-1	NA	NA	TRBJ1-4	CSARGQGATNEKLFF	TGCAGTGCTAGGGGCCAGGGTGCAACTAATGAAAAACTGTTTTTT
TRBV28	many	NA	TRBJ1-5	CASSFSNIQGYSNQPQHF	TGTGCCAGCAGTTTTTCGAATATACAGGGCTACTCGAATCAGCCCCAGCATTTT
TRBV19	NA	TRBD2	TRBJ2-1	CASSSRTRSNEQFF	TGTGCCAGTAGTTCACGGACTAGATCCAATGAGCAGTTCTTC
TRBV7-2	many	NA	TRBJ1-3	CASSLSPVGGNTIYF	TGTGCCAGCAGCTTGTCTCCGGTTGGTGGAAACACCATATATTTT
TRBV7-3	many	TRBD2	TRBJ2-1	CASSMGLAVNEQFF	TGTGCCAGCAGCATGGGACTAGCGGTCAATGAGCAGTTCTTC
TRBV28	few	NA	TRBJ2-5	CASSLYNQETQYF	TGTGCCAGCAGTTTATACAACCAAGAGACCCAGTACTTC
TRBV15	NA	NA	TRBJ1-5	CATSRDRGVNQPQHF	TGTGCCACCAGCAGAGATAGAGGGGTAAATCAGCCCCAGCATTTT
TRBV9	few	NA	TRBJ1-1	CASSVEGPKGNTEAFF	TGTGCCAGCAGCGTAGAGGGCCCCAAGGGCAACACTGAAGCTTTCTTT
TRBV28	many	TRBD2	TRBJ2-2	CASSFETSGTGELFF	TGTGCCAGCAGTTTCGAGACTAGCGGCACCGGGGAGCTGTTTTTT
TRBV7-2	many	TRBD1	TRBJ2-5	CASSLVGTGVGETQYF	TGTGCCAGCAGCTTAGTTGGGACAGGGGTGGGGGAGACCCAGTACTTC
TRBV7-9	NA	TRBD1	TRBJ1-1	CASSLATTGWAAFF	TGTGCCAGCAGCTTAGCAACGACAGGGTGGGCAGCTTTCTTT
TRBV5-5	few	NA	TRBJ1-4	CASSLDPVKEKLFF	TGTGCCAGCAGCTTGGACCCGGTTAAGGAAAAACTGTTTTTT
TRBV6-1	many	NA	TRBJ1-1	CASSYYEVNTEAFF	TGTGCCAGCAGTTATTATGAAGTGAACACTGAAGCTTTCTTT
TRBV19	NA	NA	TRBJ1-5	CASSGVTGISQPQHF	TGTGCCAGTAGTGGAGTTACAGGGATTTCTCAGCCCCAGCATTTT
TRBV5-5	few	NA	TRBJ1-2	CASSLSAKYGYTF	TGTGCCAGCAGCTTGAGTGCAAAGTATGGCTACACCTTC
TRBV12-3/TRBV12-4	few	NA	TRBJ2-7	CASSPGASYEQYF	TGTGCCAGCAGTCCCGGGGCCTCCTACGAGCAGTACTTC
TRBV5-1	NA	TRBD2	TRBJ2-1	CASSLRPGTSGSDEQFF	TGCGCCAGCAGCTTGCGACCCGGGACTAGCGGGAGTGATGAGCAGTTCTTC
TRBV7-2	many	NA	TRBJ2-1	CASSPSNEQFF	TGTGCCAGCAGCCCTTCAAATGAGCAGTTCTTC
TRBV7-9	many	NA	TRBJ1-1	CASSLEGEYPVAFF	TGTGCCAGCAGCTTAGAGGGGGAATACCCTGTTGCTTTCTTT
TRBV9	NA	NA	TRBJ2-1	CASSDRNGYDEQFF	TGTGCCAGCAGCGACCGAAACGGGTACGATGAGCAGTTCTTC
TRBV7-2	many	NA	TRBJ2-7	CASSPPKDEQYF	TGTGCCAGCAGCCCCCCGAAGGACGAGCAGTACTTC
TRBV7-2	many	TRBD1	TRBJ2-3	CASSLTRTGFADTQYF	TGTGCCAGCAGCTTAACTCGGACAGGGTTCGCAGATACGCAGTATTTT
TRBV6-2/TRBV6-3	few	TRBD1	TRBJ1-1	CASSSNRGRGSTEAFF	TGTGCCAGCAGTTCTAACAGGGGGCGCGGGTCCACTGAAGCTTTCTTT
TRBV29-1	NA	TRBD2	TRBJ2-1	CSVDSGSSREQFF	TGCAGCGTTGACAGCGGGAGCAGTCGTGAGCAGTTCTTC
TRBV9	few	NA	TRBJ1-3	CASSVQGYGNTIYF	TGTGCCAGCAGCGTACAGGGTTACGGAAACACCATATATTTT
TRBV28	many	TRBD2	TRBJ2-3	CASSPYGTSGTDTQYF	TGTGCCAGCAGCCCATACGGGACTAGCGGAACAGATACGCAGTATTTT
TRBV27	few	NA	TRBJ1-4	CASKKYPQSNEKLFF	TGTGCCAGCAAGAAATACCCCCAGTCTAATGAAAAACTGTTTTTT
TRBV29-1	few	NA	TRBJ2-7	CSVVKGNEQYF	TGCAGCGTTGTGAAGGGAAACGAGCAGTACTTC
TRBV6-2/TRBV6-3	many	NA	TRBJ2-2	CASSSTGTTGELFF	TGTGCCAGCAGCTCTACAGGGACGACCGGGGAGCTGTTTTTT
TRBV28	many	NA	TRBJ2-2	CASSPDNANTGELFF	TGTGCCAGCAGTCCAGACAATGCGAACACCGGGGAGCTGTTTTTT
TRBV6-1	few	NA	TRBJ1-3	CASSEALSGTGTTIYF	TGTGCCAGCAGTGAAGCCCTGTCCGGGACTGGAACCACCATATATTTT
TRBV12-3/TRBV12-4	many	NA	TRBJ1-1	CASSLSGSEAFF	TGTGCCAGCAGTTTGTCGGGCTCTGAAGCTTTCTTT